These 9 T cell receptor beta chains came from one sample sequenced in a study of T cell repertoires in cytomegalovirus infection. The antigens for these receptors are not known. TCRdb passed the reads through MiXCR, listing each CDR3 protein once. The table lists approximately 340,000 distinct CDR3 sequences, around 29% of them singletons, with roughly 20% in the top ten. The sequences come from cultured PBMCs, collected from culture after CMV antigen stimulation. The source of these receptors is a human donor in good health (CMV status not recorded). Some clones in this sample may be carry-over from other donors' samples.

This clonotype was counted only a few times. The CDR3 coding sequence is TGCAGTGCTACGGCGCCCTCTGGAAACACCATATATTTT. Its translation is CSATAPSGNTIYF. The chain links TRBV20-1 to TRBJ1-3; the D is unclear. CDR1 is DFQATT, CDR2 SNEGSKA, per germline (reference sequence). The CDR3 covers 13 residues. With 4 bases removed from V and 0 bases from J, the gap between germline ends came to 7 bases.

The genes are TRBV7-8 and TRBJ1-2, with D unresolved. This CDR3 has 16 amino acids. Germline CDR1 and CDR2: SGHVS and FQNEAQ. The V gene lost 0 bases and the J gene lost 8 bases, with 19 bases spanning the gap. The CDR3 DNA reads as TGTGCCAGCAGCTTAGCGATAAAGGCTACAATGTACGGCTACACCTTC. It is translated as CASSLAIKATMYGYTF.

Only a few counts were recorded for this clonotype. As DNA, the CDR3 is TGTGCCAGCAGTCCCCGTAGGGCTCACACTGAAGCTTTCTTT. This translates into CASSPRRAHTEAFF. This chain joins TRBV6-8 and TRBJ1-1; D call uncertain. The CDR3 runs 14 residues. The germline gives CDR1 MNHGY, CDR2 SAAAGT. V was cut by 5 bases and J by 3 bases, with 13 bases left in between.

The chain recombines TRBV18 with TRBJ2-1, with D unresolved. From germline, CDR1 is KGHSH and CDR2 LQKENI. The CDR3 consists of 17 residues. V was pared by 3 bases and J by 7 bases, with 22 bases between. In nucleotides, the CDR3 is TGTGCCAGCTCACCCTTGCCGAACCAGCCGAGCTCAAATGAGCAGTTCTTC. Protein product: CASSPLPNQPSSNEQFF.

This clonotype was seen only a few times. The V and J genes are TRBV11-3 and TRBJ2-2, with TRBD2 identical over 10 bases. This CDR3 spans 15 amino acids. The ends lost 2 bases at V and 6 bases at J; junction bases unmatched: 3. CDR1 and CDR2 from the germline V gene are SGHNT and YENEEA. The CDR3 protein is CASSLQLAGPGELFF. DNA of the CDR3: TGTGCCAGCAGCTTACAACTAGCGGGACCCGGGGAGCTGTTTTTT.

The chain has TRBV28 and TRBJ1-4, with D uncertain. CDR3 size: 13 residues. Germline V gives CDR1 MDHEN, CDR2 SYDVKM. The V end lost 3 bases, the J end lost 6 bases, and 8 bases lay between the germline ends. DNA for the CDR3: TGTGCCAGCAGTTTCCTTACTGATGAAAAACTGTTTTTT. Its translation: CASSFLTDEKLFF. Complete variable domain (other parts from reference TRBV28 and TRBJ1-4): DVKVTQSSRYLVKRTGEKVFLECVQDMDHENMFWYRQDPGLGLRLIYFSYDVKMKEKGDIPEGYSVSREKKERFSLILESASTNQTSMYLCASSFLTDEKLFFGSGTQLSVL.

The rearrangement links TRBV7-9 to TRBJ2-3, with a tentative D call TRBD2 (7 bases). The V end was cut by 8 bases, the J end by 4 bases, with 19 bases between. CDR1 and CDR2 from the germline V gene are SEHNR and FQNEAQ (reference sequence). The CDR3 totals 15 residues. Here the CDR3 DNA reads TGTGCCAGCCGGTGGGTCGGGGGGCCATCAGATACGCAGTATTTT. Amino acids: CASRWVGGPSDTQYF. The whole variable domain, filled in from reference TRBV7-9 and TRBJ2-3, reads DTGVSQNPRHKITKRGQNVTFRCDPISEHNRLYWYRQTLGQGPEFLTYFQNEAQLEKSRLLSDRFSAERPKGSFSTLEIQRTEQGDSAMYLCASRWVGGPSDTQYFGPGTRLTVL.

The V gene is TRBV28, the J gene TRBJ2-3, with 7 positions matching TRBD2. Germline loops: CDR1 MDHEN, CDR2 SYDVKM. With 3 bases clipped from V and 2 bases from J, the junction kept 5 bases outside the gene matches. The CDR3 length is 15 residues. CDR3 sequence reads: CASSLTGRATDTQYF. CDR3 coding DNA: TGTGCCAGCAGTTTGACGGGGAGGGCCACAGATACGCAGTATTTT.

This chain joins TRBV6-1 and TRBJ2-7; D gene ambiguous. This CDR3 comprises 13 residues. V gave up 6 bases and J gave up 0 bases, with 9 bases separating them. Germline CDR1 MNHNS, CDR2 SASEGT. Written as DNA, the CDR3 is TGTGCCAGCAGGCCTGACAACTCCTACGAGCAGTACTTC. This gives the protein CASRPDNSYEQYF.